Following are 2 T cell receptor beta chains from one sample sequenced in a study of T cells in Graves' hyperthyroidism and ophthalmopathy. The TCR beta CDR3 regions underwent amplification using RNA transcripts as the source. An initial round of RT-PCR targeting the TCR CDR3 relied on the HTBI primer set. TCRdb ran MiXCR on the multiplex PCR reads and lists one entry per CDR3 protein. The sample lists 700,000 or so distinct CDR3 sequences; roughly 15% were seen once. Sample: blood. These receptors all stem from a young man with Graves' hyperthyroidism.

The chain's CDR3 is CASSPPDRNYGYTF. The DNA for the CDR3 is TGCGCCAGCAGCCCCCCGGACAGGAACTATGGCTACACCTTC. The rearrangement links TRBV4-3 to TRBJ1-2, with TRBD1 matching 7 bases. This CDR3 is 14 amino acids long. The germline gives CDR1 LGHNA, CDR2 YSLEER. J gave up 2 bases and V 4 bases, and 4 bases lay outside the gene matches.

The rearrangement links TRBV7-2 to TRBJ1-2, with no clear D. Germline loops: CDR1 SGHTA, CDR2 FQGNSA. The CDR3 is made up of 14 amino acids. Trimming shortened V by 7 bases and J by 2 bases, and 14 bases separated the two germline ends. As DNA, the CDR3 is TGTGCCAGCATCGCCTGGTCAAACAACTATGGCTACACCTTC. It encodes CASIAWSNNYGYTF.